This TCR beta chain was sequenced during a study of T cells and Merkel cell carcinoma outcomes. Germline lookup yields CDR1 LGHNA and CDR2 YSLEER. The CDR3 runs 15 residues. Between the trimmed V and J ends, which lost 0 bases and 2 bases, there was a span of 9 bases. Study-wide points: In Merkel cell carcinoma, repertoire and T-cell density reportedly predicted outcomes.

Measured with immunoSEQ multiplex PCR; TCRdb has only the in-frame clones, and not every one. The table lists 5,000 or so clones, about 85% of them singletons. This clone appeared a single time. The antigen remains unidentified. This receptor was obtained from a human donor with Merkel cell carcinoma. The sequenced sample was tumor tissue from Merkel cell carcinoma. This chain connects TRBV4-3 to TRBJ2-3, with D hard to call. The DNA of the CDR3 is TGCGCCAGCAGCCAAGAAGGGATTAACACAGATACGCAGTATTTT. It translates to CASSQEGINTDTQYF.